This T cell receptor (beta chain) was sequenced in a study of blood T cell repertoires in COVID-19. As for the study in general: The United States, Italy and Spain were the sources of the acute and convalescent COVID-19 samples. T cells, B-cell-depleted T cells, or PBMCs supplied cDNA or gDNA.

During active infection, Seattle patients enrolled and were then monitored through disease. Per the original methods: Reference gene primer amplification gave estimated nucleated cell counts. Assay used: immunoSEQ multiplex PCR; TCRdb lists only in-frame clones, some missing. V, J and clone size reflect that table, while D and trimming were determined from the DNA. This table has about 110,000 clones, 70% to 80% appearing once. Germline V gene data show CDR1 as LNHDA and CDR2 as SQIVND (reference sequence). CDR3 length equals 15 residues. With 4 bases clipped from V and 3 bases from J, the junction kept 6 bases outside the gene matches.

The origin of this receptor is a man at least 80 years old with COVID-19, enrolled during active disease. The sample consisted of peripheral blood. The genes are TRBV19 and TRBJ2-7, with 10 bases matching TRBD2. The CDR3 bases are TGTGCCAGTAGTACCCAACTAGCGGGAAGCTACGAGCAGTACTTC. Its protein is CASSTQLAGSYEQYF.